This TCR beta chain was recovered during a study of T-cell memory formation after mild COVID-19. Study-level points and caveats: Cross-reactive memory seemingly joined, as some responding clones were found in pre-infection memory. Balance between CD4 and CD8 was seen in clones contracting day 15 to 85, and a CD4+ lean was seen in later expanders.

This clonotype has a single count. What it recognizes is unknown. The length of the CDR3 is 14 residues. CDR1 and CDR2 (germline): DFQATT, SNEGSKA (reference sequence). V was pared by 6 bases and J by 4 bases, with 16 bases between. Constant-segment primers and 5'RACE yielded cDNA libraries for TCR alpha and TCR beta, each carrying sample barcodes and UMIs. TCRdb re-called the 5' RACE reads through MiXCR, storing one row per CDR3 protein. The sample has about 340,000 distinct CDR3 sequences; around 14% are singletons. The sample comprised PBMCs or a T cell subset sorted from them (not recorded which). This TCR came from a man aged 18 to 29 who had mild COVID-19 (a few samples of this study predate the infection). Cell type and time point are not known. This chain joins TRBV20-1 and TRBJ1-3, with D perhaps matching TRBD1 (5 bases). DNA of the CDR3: TGCAGTGCCCCGACAGTAAATGGAGGAAACACCATATATTTT. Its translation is CSAPTVNGGNTIYF.